This T cell receptor beta chain was captured by sequencing in a study of T cell responses to AZD1222 COVID-19 vaccine (dated by TCRdb to about 2021). The study in broad terms: Because spike-specific TCR depth and breadth did not differ between the two schedules, AZD1222 recipients who got a second dose at roughly 4 weeks were pooled with those who got a second dose at roughly 12 weeks. Enrollment into the trials was organized by age into subgroups of 18-55, 56-69 and 70-plus years, and those subgroups contained around 150, 28 and 57 TCR-sequenced participants, respectively. A total of over 230 trial participants underwent TCR sequencing, of whom 207 had received two doses of AZD1222 and some 26 had received two doses of the MenACWY control vaccine. Overall results and qualifications from the work: Only 5 to 7 AZD1222 recipients were SARS-CoV-2 seropositive at baseline, limiting conclusions about previously exposed vaccinees. Spike-specific TCR breadth and depth rose significantly after two AZD1222 doses compared with day 0 and with MenACWY recipients. Reportedly, close to half of the unique spike-specific TCRs recognized epitopes lying outside the regions that are mutated in the B.1.351 and B.1.1.7 variants. Participants were mostly white British, with more females than males. The authors suggested clonal diversity may have been underestimated. Because no day 14 peak-response samples were available, repertoires were characterized only after the peak T cell response. Vaccine-associated CD4 TCRs spanned the whole spike protein, with dominant responses in regions 160-218 and 743-854. The 56-69-year group was small, and its depth increase did not reach significance, likely because of low power.

According to the study, the label for this sample's time point signals: baseline before first vaccination. Samples from vaccinated people were obtained from the UK trials COV001 and COV002, which included a single-blind randomized controlled phase 2/3 trial of AZD1222 (ChAdOx1 nCoV-19) in healthy adults. For TCRbeta chain sequencing, PBMC samples from trial participants were taken at day 0 and at day 28 after the second dose. Turning to this clone: What antigen it recognizes has not been identified. No clone much larger than this one lies a single base away; base qualities are absent.

Sequences SGDLS (CDR1) and YYNGEE (CDR2) are obtained from the germline V gene. From the cysteine up to the phenylalanine, the CDR3 has a length of 17 residues. Solely the CDR3 DNA is kept, with 51 bases framed from the first base. Germline trimming: 4 bases from V, 1 base from J; junction bases outside gene matches: 7. The CDR3 regions of human TCRbeta chains were analyzed by immunosequencing. For the original study's pipeline: Repertoire TCRs were checked for matches against a reference library of SARS-CoV-2-specific TCRs that had been generated using the MIRA antigen-specificity platform. Breadth was defined as the fraction of unique TCRs that were SARS-CoV-2-associated, and depth was defined as the fraction of total T cells that were SARS-CoV-2-associated. Using the MIRA data, each spike-specific TCR was mapped to the spike region that the TCR reacts to and placed in a CD4 or CD8 class. Log10-transformed breadth and depth values were compared by one-way ANOVA with Sidak's multiple comparisons tests. Not all clones reach the TCRdb copy of this immuneACCESS table, which keeps in-frame sequences only. Checked studies attribute under half of the gap to unresolved V genes and leave the rest unexplained. The V and J calls and clone size come from that table; D and trimming were worked out from the DNA. In this sample the table shows tens of thousands of clones, about 88% of which occur a single time. Clones ranked in the top ten supply over 15% of the sample.

The source was peripheral blood, collected on day 0 of AZD1222 vaccination. This sequence was found in an adult in good health. Recombination linked TRBV9 to TRBJ2-7; the junction holds 14 bases that match TRBD2. For the CDR3, the sequence is CASSPGTSGSVSYEQYF. Here is the DNA: TGTGCCAGCAGCCCAGGGACTAGCGGGAGCGTTTCCTACGAGCAGTACTTC. With the portions outside the CDR3 filled from the reference TRBV9 and TRBJ2-7 genes, the complete variable region becomes DSGVTQTPKHLITATGQRVTLRCSPRSGDLSVYWYQQSLDQGLQFLIQYYNGEERAKGNILERFSAQQFPDLHSELNLSSLELGDSALYFCASSPGTSGSVSYEQYFGPGTRLTVT.